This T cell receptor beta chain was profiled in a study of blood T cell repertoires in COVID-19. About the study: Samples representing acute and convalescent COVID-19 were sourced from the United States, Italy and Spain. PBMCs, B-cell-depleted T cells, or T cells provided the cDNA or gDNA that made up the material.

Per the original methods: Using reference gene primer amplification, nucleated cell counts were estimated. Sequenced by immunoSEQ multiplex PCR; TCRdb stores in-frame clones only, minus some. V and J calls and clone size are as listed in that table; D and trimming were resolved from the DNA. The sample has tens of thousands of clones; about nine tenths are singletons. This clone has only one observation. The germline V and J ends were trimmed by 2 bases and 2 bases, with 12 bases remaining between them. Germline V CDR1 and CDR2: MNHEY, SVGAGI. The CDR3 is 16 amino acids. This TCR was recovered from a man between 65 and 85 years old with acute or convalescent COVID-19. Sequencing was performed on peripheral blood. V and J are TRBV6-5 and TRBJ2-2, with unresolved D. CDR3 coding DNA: TGTGCCAGCAGTTACGTGGCCAGGATCAACACCGGGGAGCTGTTTTTT. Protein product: CASSYVARINTGELFF.